What follows are 26 T cell receptor beta chains derived from one specimen sequenced in a study of T cell responses to AZD1222 COVID-19 vaccine. Produced via immunoSEQ multiplex PCR; TCRdb's table is partial and in-frame only. The top ten hold about 2.5% of the sample, which has roughly 150,000 clones, about 91% seen once. The specimen comprised peripheral blood, sampled on day 0 of AZD1222 vaccination. Receptor source: an adult in good health.

The rearrangement joins TRBV18 to TRBJ2-7; 8 bases match TRBD2. This CDR3 contains 15 residues. Germline V gene sequence: CDR1 KGHSH, CDR2 LQKENI. V was clipped by 5 bases and J by 4 bases; unmatched bases: 10. CDR3 in DNA: TGTGCCAGCTCATTTCCGGGACTAGATGGTTACGAGCAGTACTTC. Encoded protein: CASSFPGLDGYEQYF. The full variable domain, rest sourced from reference TRBV18 and TRBJ2-7, is NAGVMQNPRHLVRRRGQEARLRCSPMKGHSHVYWYRQLPEEGLKFMVYLQKENIIDESGMPKERFSAEFPKEGPSILRIQQVVRGDSAAYFCASSFPGLDGYEQYFGPGTRLTVT.

The genes are TRBV7-9 and TRBJ1-1, with TRBD1 identical over 7 bases. Germline CDR1 is SEHNR and CDR2 is FQNEAQ (reference sequence). The CDR3 is made up of 18 amino acids. V gave up 5 bases and J gave up 4 bases; unmatched junction bases: 19. This CDR3 is CASSKPLGRGDPSTEAFF. The DNA for the CDR3 is TGTGCCAGCAGCAAACCACTGGGCAGGGGGGATCCATCCACTGAAGCTTTCTTT.

This rearrangement joins TRBV5-4 to TRBJ1-2, with D perhaps matching TRBD1 (5 bases). V was pared by 3 bases and J by 0 bases, with 18 bases between. CDR1 is SGHNT, CDR2 YYREEE, per germline (reference sequence). CDR3 length: 17 amino acids. CDR3 region: CASSSPGRGVANYGYTF. Written as DNA, the CDR3 is TGTGCCAGCAGCTCTCCAGGTCGGGGGGTGGCTAACTATGGCTACACCTTC.

The V and J genes are TRBV28 and TRBJ2-3; perhaps TRBD2 as D (7 bases). From germline, CDR1 is MDHEN and CDR2 SYDVKM. This CDR3 contains 15 residues. V lost 6 bases and J lost 1, with 14 bases in between. For the CDR3, the DNA is TGTGCCAGCAGCCTGGGGGGGGGCGGCACAGATACGCAGTATTTT. Protein product: CASSLGGGGTDTQYF.

This chain links TRBV27 with TRBJ2-4; D unclear. This CDR3 has 15 residues. V gave up 4 bases and J gave up 0 bases, with 10 bases separating them. Germline loops: CDR1 MNHEY, CDR2 SMNVEV (reference sequence). CDR3: CASSSYSLAKNIQYF. CDR3 bases: TGTGCCAGCAGTTCGTACAGCCTAGCCAAAAACATTCAGTACTTC.

The chain couples TRBV5-1 to TRBJ1-4; D is possibly TRBD1 (5 bases). Germline CDR1 is SGHRS and CDR2 is YFSETQ. The CDR3 length is 15 residues. Trimming removed 4 bases from V and 9 bases from J, with 19 bases in between. The DNA of the CDR3 is TGCGCCAGCAGCACCGGGACTCCCCAGGTCAAAAAACTGTTTTTT. The encoded protein is CASSTGTPQVKKLFF.

This chain joins TRBV6-6 and TRBJ1-2; D gene unclear. The CDR3 sequence is 15 residues long. The V gene's germline CDR1 is MNHNY and CDR2 SVGAGI (reference sequence). V lost 3 bases, J lost 2 bases, and 13 bases lay in between. CDR3 bases: TGTGCCAGCAGTTATATAAACCTTTCAAACTATGGCTACACCTTC. It yields the protein CASSYINLSNYGYTF.

This chain links TRBV3-1 (or the pseudogene TRBV3-2) with TRBJ1-3; a weak D match, TRBD1 (6 bases). Trimming stripped 4 bases from V and 5 bases from J, with 15 bases between. There are 15 residues in the CDR3. The germline V gene has CDR1 LGHDT and CDR2 YNNKEL (reference sequence). The CDR3: CASSRIPDSRNTIYF. In DNA form, the CDR3 reads TGTGCCAGCAGCCGCATACCGGACAGCAGAAACACCATATATTTT.

The rearrangement links TRBV7-9 to TRBJ2-2; 7 bases match TRBD2. Trimming took 3 bases from V and 5 from J; bases not matched to a gene: 6. Germline lookup yields CDR1 SEHNR and CDR2 FQNEAQ (reference sequence). The CDR3 sequence is 15 residues long. The CDR3 sequence is CASSFDGEGTGELFF. The CDR3 DNA follows: TGTGCCAGCAGCTTCGACGGGGAGGGAACCGGGGAGCTGTTTTTT.

The V and J genes are TRBV19 and TRBJ1-3; no reliable D call. Trimming pared 8 bases from V and 0 bases from J, leaving 14 bases between. Germline V gene lookup returns CDR1 LNHDA and CDR2 SQIVND (reference sequence). The CDR3 is 15 amino acids. The CDR3 reads CASGGLHFSGNTIYF. Here the CDR3 DNA reads TGTGCCAGTGGCGGTCTCCACTTCTCTGGAAACACCATATATTTT.

The chain uses TRBV19 and TRBJ1-1, with D unclear. The V end lost 1 base, the J end lost 4 bases, and 10 bases lay between the germline ends. The CDR3 is made up of 14 amino acids. CDR1 and CDR2 from the germline V gene are LNHDA and SQIVND (reference sequence). The CDR3 region is CASSIVPRTTEAFF. The CDR3 bases are TGTGCCAGTAGTATAGTTCCCCGAACCACTGAAGCTTTCTTT.

This chain joins TRBV15 and TRBJ1-3; D remains unclear. CDR1 LNHNV and CDR2 YYDKDF come from the germline V gene (reference sequence). V was cut by 0 bases and J by 1 base, with 10 bases left in between. CDR3 length equals 16 residues. This chain's CDR3 is CATSRDQTNSGNTIYF. CDR3 nucleotide sequence: TGTGCCACCAGCAGAGACCAGACAAATTCTGGAAACACCATATATTTT.

This sequence joins TRBV5-1 and TRBJ1-2; the D gene is possibly TRBD1 (5 bases). The CDR3 loop spans 12 amino acids. CDR1 and CDR2 from the germline V gene are SGHRS and YFSETQ. V lost 4 bases to trimming and J lost 5 bases, with 9 bases between them. The CDR3 sequence is CASSVWGYGYTF. The CDR3 DNA is TGCGCCAGCAGCGTCTGGGGGTATGGCTACACCTTC.

As DNA, the CDR3 is TGTGCCAGCAGTCAGGGACAAAGCCACTACGAGCAGTACTTC. Translation: CASSQGQSHYEQYF. The rearrangement uses TRBV6-5 and TRBJ2-7, with TRBD1 as a possible D gene (6 bases). From germline, CDR1 is MNHEY and CDR2 SVGAGI. The CDR3 has 14 amino acids. V was trimmed by 5 bases and J by 3 bases, leaving 14 bases between them.

The gene calls are TRBV4-1 and TRBJ2-7; TRBD1 might be the D (6 bases). Looked up from germline, CDR1 is MGHRA and CDR2 is YSYEKL. This CDR3 is built from 15 residues. Trimming took 0 bases from V and 6 from J, leaving 15 bases between them. CDR3 nucleotide sequence: TGCGCCAGCAGCCAAGATTTGGGGGCAAAGCTCGAGCAGTACTTC. Amino acid sequence: CASSQDLGAKLEQYF.

The rearrangement links TRBV10-3 to TRBJ2-2; D ambiguous. The ends were cut back, 8 bases at V and 0 bases at J, with 4 bases in the middle. In germline, CDR1 is ENHRY, CDR2 SYGVKD. This CDR3 is built from 12 residues. CDR3 coding DNA: TGTGCCATCGGCCCGAACACCGGGGAGCTGTTTTTT. It codes for CAIGPNTGELFF.

This chain joins TRBV18 and TRBJ1-4; 10 bases match TRBD1. Trimming took 6 bases from V and 3 from J; bases not matched to a gene: 10. This CDR3 contains 17 residues. Germline values: CDR1 KGHSH, CDR2 LQKENI. CDR3 amino acids: CASSRTGGRSANEKLFF. The CDR3, as DNA: TGTGCCAGCTCCCGGACAGGGGGACGGAGTGCTAATGAAAAACTGTTTTTT.

The chain uses TRBV6-5 and TRBJ2-7; D tentatively reads TRBD1 or TRBD2 (5 bases each). This CDR3 has 15 amino acids. CDR1 MNHEY and CDR2 SVGAGI come from the germline V gene. V lost 8 bases, J lost 2 bases, and 19 bases lay in between. In DNA, the CDR3 is TGTGCCAGCTCTCAAAGGGGACGGATAACCTACGAGCAGTACTTC. Translating gives CASSQRGRITYEQYF.

J is TRBJ2-3 and V is TRBV3-1 (or the pseudogene TRBV3-2), with D perhaps TRBD1 or TRBD2 (6 bases each). With 6 bases removed from V and 2 bases from J, the gap between germline ends came to 18 bases. The CDR3 covers 16 residues. Germline V CDR1 and CDR2: LGHDT, YNNKEL (reference sequence). CDR3 amino acids: CASSSLRGTHTDTQYF. CDR3 DNA sequence: TGTGCCAGCAGTAGCCTCCGGGGGACACACACAGATACGCAGTATTTT.

The chain uses TRBV5-5 and TRBJ1-6, with D unresolved. CDR3 length equals 15 residues. Germline V CDR1 and CDR2: SGHKS, YYEKEE (reference sequence). Trimming left V 6 bases short and J 0 bases short, with 10 bases between. The CDR3 region has the DNA TGTGCCAGCATCGAAGGTAGCTCCTATAATTCACCCCTCCACTTT. Residues: CASIEGSSYNSPLHF.

The V gene is TRBV5-6, the J gene TRBJ1-1; possible D gene TRBD1, 5 bases. This CDR3 spans 15 amino acids. The V gene's germline CDR1 is SGHDT and CDR2 YYEEEE. Trimming left V 0 bases short and J 5 bases short, with 14 bases between. The CDR3 coding sequence is TGTGCCAGCAGCTTGGAGAAGGGGCGAAATACTGAAGCTTTCTTT. The encoded protein is CASSLEKGRNTEAFF.

The chain carries TRBV11-3 and TRBJ2-2, with D maybe TRBD2 (5 bases). Germline V CDR1 and CDR2: SGHNT, YENEEA. The CDR3 has 14 amino acids. V lost 5 bases and J 4 bases, leaving 11 bases between the germline ends. The CDR3 spells CASSHGLPTGELFF. The CDR3 nucleotides are TGTGCCAGCAGCCACGGACTTCCCACCGGGGAGCTGTTTTTT.

The rearrangement uses TRBV28 and TRBJ1-6; 8 bases match TRBD1. This CDR3 comprises 14 residues. Looked up from germline, CDR1 is MDHEN and CDR2 is SYDVKM. After removal of 7 bases from V and 14 bases from J, the junction contained 13 bases not matched to a gene. The CDR3 nucleotides read TGTGCCAGCAACGACAGGGGCGAACAAGGGGCCCTCCACTTT. This encodes CASNDRGEQGALHF.

The J gene is TRBJ2-1, the V gene TRBV11-2, with D possibly being TRBD1 (6 bases). This CDR3 region has 13 residues. V shed 1 base and J shed 6 bases, with 7 bases lying between them. Per germline, CDR1 SGHAT and CDR2 FQNNGV. This CDR3 is CASSLGGGNEQFF. CDR3 DNA sequence: TGTGCCAGCAGCTTAGGAGGGGGCAATGAGCAGTTCTTC.

This clone is a singleton in its sample. This chain uses TRBV13 with TRBJ1-1; D gene unclear. The CDR3 consists of 14 residues. CDR1 and CDR2 from the germline V gene are PRHDT and FYEKMQ (reference sequence). With 4 bases removed from V and 4 bases from J, the gap between germline ends came to 13 bases. The CDR3 sequence: CASSSSGGGTEAFF. The CDR3 bases are TGTGCCAGCAGCTCCTCAGGTGGCGGCACTGAAGCTTTCTTT. The whole variable domain, filled in from reference TRBV13 and TRBJ1-1, reads AAGVIQSPRHLIKEKRETATLKCYPIPRHDTVYWYQQGPGQDPQFLISFYEKMQSDKGSIPDRFSAQQFSDYHSELNMSSLELGDSALYFCASSSSGGGTEAFFGQGTRLTVV.

This rearrangement joins TRBV28 to TRBJ2-1; no clear D. V was clipped by 5 bases and J by 6 bases, with 11 bases between them. The CDR3 is 13 amino acids. Germline loops: CDR1 MDHEN, CDR2 SYDVKM. The CDR3 bases are TGTGCCAGCAGTAAAGAACCCCTCAATGAGCAGTTCTTC. Protein product: CASSKEPLNEQFF.